This T cell receptor beta chain was recorded in a study of shared clonotypes between healthy human individuals. As concerns this clone: Other DNA sequences in this sample translate to the same CDR3.

Produced via immunoSEQ multiplex PCR; TCRdb's table is partial and in-frame only. Seen here are 1,100,000 or so clones, more than 75% observed once, and the top ten hold 0.5% to 0.6%. Germline CDR1 and CDR2: SGHTS and YDEGEE. The V segment lost 3 bases and the J segment 4 bases; nucleotides outside the gene matches: 2. The CDR3 is 15 residues long. The specimen sequenced was memory CD4+ T cells from PBMCs. Subset of the sample: CD45RA-negative fraction. This chain uses TRBV5-8 with TRBJ2-3; 13 bases line up with TRBD2. The source of this sequence is a man between 18 and 35 years old in good health. Some clones in this sample may be carry-over from other donors' samples. Here the CDR3 DNA reads TGTGCCAGCAGCTCCGGACTAGCGGGAGCAGATACGCAGTATTTT. It is translated as CASSSGLAGADTQYF.